This entry lists 27 T cell receptor beta chains sequenced from one sample in a study of cytomegalovirus exposure and HLA in healthy donors (dated by TCRdb to about 2017). Library construction relied on the immunoSEQ multiplex PCR assay. For the multiplex PCR, a mixture combining 60 forward primers for TCR Vbeta segments and 13 reverse primers for TCR Jbeta segments was used. TCRdb obtained this table from immuneACCESS and retained in-frame rearrangements with V and J assigned. These tables miss some clones; where compared with another copy, unresolved V genes account for less than half of the shortfall, and the remainder is unexplained. Within this sample are under 150,000 clones, with 75% to 85% of them counted one time only. Almost 6% of the sample belongs to the ten largest clones. The sequenced sample consisted of PBMCs. These receptors were obtained from a woman aged 40 to 50 in good health and CMV-seropositive.

This chain connects TRBV18 to TRBJ2-7, with TRBD2 matching over 7 bases. With 6 bases clipped from V and 2 bases from J, the junction kept 7 bases outside the gene matches. This CDR3 is built from 14 residues. Per germline, CDR1 KGHSH and CDR2 LQKENI. The CDR3, as DNA: TGTGCCAGCTCCCCCAGCGGGGCCCCCTACGAGCAGTACTTC. It is translated as CASSPSGAPYEQYF.

This clone has more than one count but fewer than ten. This chain links TRBV29-1 with TRBJ1-1; no clear D gene. CDR1 SQVTM and CDR2 ANQGSEA come from the germline V gene. Between the trimmed V and J ends, which lost 7 bases and 4 bases, there was a span of 19 bases. The CDR3 length is 14 residues. CDR3 amino acids: CSAKRPGISTEAFF. CDR3 in DNA: TGCAGCGCCAAACGACCGGGGATAAGCACTGAAGCTTTCTTT. The variable domain in full, with the rest retrieved from reference TRBV29-1 and TRBJ1-1, is SAVISQKPSRDICQRGTSLTIQCQVDSQVTMMFWYRQQPGQSLTLIATANQGSEATYESGFVIDKFPISRPNLTFSTLTVSNMSPEDSSIYLCSAKRPGISTEAFFGQGTRLTVV.

The V and J genes are TRBV5-1 and TRBJ2-1, with D maybe TRBD1 (5 bases). Germline values: CDR1 SGHRS, CDR2 YFSETQ. This CDR3 spans 12 amino acids. Trimming removed 2 bases from V and 9 bases from J, with 9 bases in between. The CDR3 loop reads CASSLRGGEQFF. CDR3 in DNA: TGCGCCAGCAGCTTAAGGGGCGGTGAGCAGTTCTTC.

The chain joins TRBV28 to TRBJ2-7; 9 bases align to TRBD1. The CDR3 has 15 residues. Germline CDR1 MDHEN, CDR2 SYDVKM. With V trimmed by 5 bases and J by 5 bases, 10 bases remained unmatched. As DNA, the CDR3 is TGTGCCAGCAGTGCCCCCGGGACAGGGACCGACGAGCAGTACTTC. Residues: CASSAPGTGTDEQYF. Looking up the rest from reference TRBV28 and TRBJ2-7 gives the full variable domain: DVKVTQSSRYLVKRTGEKVFLECVQDMDHENMFWYRQDPGLGLRLIYFSYDVKMKEKGDIPEGYSVSREKKERFSLILESASTNQTSMYLCASSAPGTGTDEQYFGPGTRLTVT.

The chain carries TRBV10-2 and TRBJ1-1; D is perhaps TRBD1 (6 bases). V was pared by 6 bases and J by 1 base, with 15 bases between. This CDR3 is built from 15 residues. In germline, CDR1 is WSHSY, CDR2 SAAADI. CDR3 sequence: CASSSKGVRNTEAFF. The CDR3 nucleotides read TGCGCCAGCAGCTCGAAGGGGGTGAGGAACACTGAAGCTTTCTTT.

The chain links TRBV5-1 to TRBJ2-1, with 7 bases fitting TRBD1. Germline assignment: CDR1 SGHRS and CDR2 YFSETQ. This CDR3 comprises 16 residues. Trimming at V came to 3 bases and at J to 3 bases, leaving 9 bases not matched to a gene. The DNA of the CDR3 is TGCGCCAGCAGCTCCTCATCCGGGACAGTCTACAATGAGCAGTTCTTC. Residues: CASSSSSGTVYNEQFF.

V usage is TRBV28 and J usage is TRBJ2-7; 12 bases match TRBD2. The V gene's germline CDR1 is MDHEN and CDR2 SYDVKM. The trim removed 8 bases at V and 0 bases at J, leaving 5 bases unmatched. The CDR3 runs 15 residues. CDR3 nucleotides: TGTGCCAGCTTTCGGACTAGCGGGGCCTCCTACGAGCAGTACTTC. It specifies CASFRTSGASYEQYF.

This chain uses TRBV5-1 with TRBJ1-1, with D possibly matching TRBD1 (5 bases). This CDR3 spans 14 amino acids. CDR1 SGHRS and CDR2 YFSETQ come from the germline V gene. V was cut by 4 bases and J by 5 bases, with 15 bases left in between. The chain's CDR3 is CASSLPAGRTEAFF. CDR3 sequence (DNA): TGCGCCAGCAGCCTACCGGCGGGGCGGACTGAAGCTTTCTTT.

This chain uses TRBV9 with TRBJ1-1; D is undetermined. Per the germline V gene, CDR1 is SGDLS and CDR2 is YYNGEE. V shed 3 bases and J shed 2 bases, with 8 bases lying between them. The length of the CDR3 is 13 residues. The CDR3 spells CASSEGLNTEAFF. The CDR3 coding sequence is TGTGCCAGCAGCGAAGGACTTAACACTGAAGCTTTCTTT.

This rearrangement joins TRBV30 to TRBJ1-2; D perhaps matches TRBD1 (5 bases). The germline V gene encodes CDR1 GTSNPN and CDR2 SVGIG (reference sequence). The CDR3 runs 16 residues. With 0 bases removed from V and 3 bases from J, the gap between germline ends came to 17 bases. The CDR3: CAWSVTILGGDYGYTF. For the CDR3, the DNA is TGTGCCTGGAGTGTAACGATCCTGGGGGGGGACTATGGCTACACCTTC.

The rearrangement links TRBV27 to TRBJ1-5; no reliable D call. The V end lost 3 bases, the J end lost 5 bases, and 5 bases lay between the germline ends. The CDR3 has 12 residues. Germline lookup yields CDR1 MNHEY and CDR2 SMNVEV (reference sequence). This CDR3 reads CASSFRDQPQHF. The CDR3 DNA sequence: TGTGCCAGCAGTTTTCGCGATCAGCCCCAGCATTTT.

V usage is TRBV5-1 and J usage is TRBJ2-7, with TRBD1 identical over 7 bases. J lost 2 bases, V lost 3 bases, and 8 bases had no gene match. The CDR3 contains 15 residues. Germline CDR1 is SGHRS and CDR2 is YFSETQ. The chain's CDR3 is CASSSGQTSAYEQYF. The CDR3 region has the DNA TGCGCCAGCAGCTCGGGACAGACAAGTGCCTACGAGCAGTACTTC.

V usage is TRBV5-6 and J usage is TRBJ2-3; 8 nucleotides match TRBD2. This CDR3 is built from 14 residues. V gave up 3 bases and J gave up 4 bases; unmatched junction bases: 4. CDR1 is SGHDT, CDR2 YYEEEE, per germline. CDR3 loop: CASSSGGPADTQYF. For the CDR3, the DNA is TGTGCCAGCAGCTCGGGGGGGCCGGCAGATACGCAGTATTTT.

V gene TRBV5-6 combines with J gene TRBJ1-5; tentative D call: TRBD1 (5 bases). This CDR3 comprises 14 residues. Germline-derived CDR1 and CDR2 are SGHDT and YYEEEE. Trimming took off 4 bases at V and 4 bases at J, with 12 bases between the two ends. CDR3: CASSLGHGNQPQHF. The CDR3 nucleotides read TGTGCCAGCAGCCTCGGACACGGGAATCAGCCCCAGCATTTT.

CDR3 DNA: TGTGCCAGCAGTCGAGATGGTGTCACAGGAGATGGCTACACCTTC. Translation gives CASSRDGVTGDGYTF. V usage is TRBV9 and J usage is TRBJ1-2; TRBD1 is a possible D gene (5 bases). The CDR3 runs to 15 residues. The V end was cut by 5 bases, the J end by 6 bases, with 20 bases between. Germline-derived CDR1 and CDR2 are SGDLS and YYNGEE.

The chain uses TRBV1 and TRBJ1-5; TRBD1 is the table's D call and was not checked against the DNA. TRBV1 is marked as a pseudogene. CDR3 length: 17 residues. In DNA, the CDR3 is TGCACCAGCAGCAAGATACCAGGGGGCAGAGGCAATCAGCCCCAGCATTTT. Protein product: CTSSKIPGGRGNQPQHF.

The chain couples TRBV6-5 to TRBJ2-7; D uncertain. In germline, CDR1 is MNHEY, CDR2 SVGAGI. V was pared by 5 bases and J by 3 bases, with 8 bases between. This CDR3 has 12 amino acids. The chain's CDR3 is CASSTSGYEQYF. In nucleotides, the CDR3 is TGTGCCAGCAGTACATCGGGCTACGAGCAGTACTTC.

This chain connects TRBV2 to TRBJ1-3, with D perhaps matching TRBD1 (5 bases). Per germline, CDR1 SNHLY and CDR2 FYNNEI. V was cut by 5 bases and J by 0 bases, with 11 bases left in between. The CDR3 sequence is 15 residues long. For the CDR3, the DNA is TGTGCCAGCAGTTTAACAGGAGCCTCTGGAAACACCATATATTTT. It is translated as CASSLTGASGNTIYF.

J is TRBJ2-3 and V is TRBV5-1; TRBD2 matches at 9 bases. This CDR3 is built from 15 residues. V dropped 0 bases and J dropped 4; count of bases not matched to a gene: 3. CDR1 is SGHRS, CDR2 YFSETQ, per germline. CDR3 in DNA: TGCGCCAGCAGCTTGGGCGGGGGGGCCCCAGATACGCAGTATTTT. It specifies CASSLGGGAPDTQYF.

V gene TRBV6-1 combines with J gene TRBJ2-7, with 8 bases fitting TRBD1. Germline CDR1 is MNHNS and CDR2 is SASEGT. Unmatched junction bases numbered 6, after V lost 2 bases and J lost 6 bases. The CDR3 runs 14 residues. CDR3 sequence reads: CASSEYRGSGEQYF. The CDR3 DNA follows: TGTGCCAGCAGTGAATACAGGGGGTCTGGCGAGCAGTACTTC.

This clone was seen once. The chain links TRBV1 to TRBJ2-1; TRBD2 is the table's D call, not checked against the DNA. TRBV1 is classified as a pseudogene. The CDR3 loop spans 16 amino acids. The CDR3 coding sequence is TGCACCAGCAGCCAGCCGGGACTCAACACCACCAATGAGCAGTTCTTC. Translation gives CTSSQPGLNTTNEQFF.

The chain recombines TRBV7-9 with TRBJ1-5, with a possible D match to TRBD1 (5 bases). Deletions cut 1 base from V and 3 bases from J, with 10 bases between. Germline CDR1 and CDR2: SEHNR and FQNEAQ (reference sequence). The CDR3 extends over 15 amino acids. As DNA, the CDR3 is TGTGCCAGCAGCTTAGGGCAGGGCCTCAATCAGCCCCAGCATTTT. It yields the protein CASSLGQGLNQPQHF.

The chain employs TRBV9 and TRBJ2-1; 10 nucleotides align to TRBD1. The CDR3 loop spans 14 amino acids. V trimming: 0 bases; J trimming: 9 bases; junction bases outside the gene matches: 3. Germline V CDR1 and CDR2: SGDLS, YYNGEE. This CDR3 reads CASSVVGQGSEQFF. As DNA, the CDR3 is TGTGCCAGCAGCGTAGTGGGACAGGGGAGTGAGCAGTTCTTC.

The gene calls are TRBV15 and TRBJ1-5; D gene unclear. The CDR3 length is 16 residues. V lost 0 bases and J 1 base, leaving 10 bases between the germline ends. Germline-derived CDR1 and CDR2 are LNHNV and YYDKDF (reference sequence). CDR3 residues: CATSRERVGSNQPQHF. In DNA, the CDR3 is TGTGCCACCAGCAGAGAGAGGGTGGGGAGCAATCAGCCCCAGCATTTT.

CDR3 residues: CASSDYRGTNYGYTF. CDR3 nucleotide sequence: TGTGCCAGCAGTGACTACAGGGGAACTAACTATGGCTACACCTTC. The V and J genes are TRBV6-1 and TRBJ1-2, with 7 bases matching TRBD1. V gave up 3 bases and J gave up 0 bases; unmatched junction bases: 4. The CDR3 contains 15 residues. Germline-derived CDR1 and CDR2 are MNHNS and SASEGT.

The gene calls are TRBV7-3 and TRBJ2-5; TRBD1 might be the D (6 bases). The length of the CDR3 is 14 residues. Germline V gene lookup returns CDR1 SGHTA and CDR2 FQGTGA. Between the trimmed V and J ends, which lost 5 bases and 7 bases, there was a span of 17 bases. The CDR3 spells CASSPLGGEGTQYF. DNA of the CDR3: TGTGCCAGCAGCCCACTAGGGGGAGAGGGGACCCAGTACTTC.

The J gene is TRBJ2-7, the V gene TRBV5-1, with TRBD2 matching over 7 bases. Unmatched junction bases numbered 9, after V lost 4 bases and J lost 2 bases. This CDR3 is 15 amino acids long. Germline V lookup: CDR1 SGHRS, CDR2 YFSETQ. This CDR3 is CASSPGGGGAYEQYF. In DNA form, the CDR3 reads TGCGCCAGCAGCCCGGGTGGCGGGGGAGCCTACGAGCAGTACTTC.